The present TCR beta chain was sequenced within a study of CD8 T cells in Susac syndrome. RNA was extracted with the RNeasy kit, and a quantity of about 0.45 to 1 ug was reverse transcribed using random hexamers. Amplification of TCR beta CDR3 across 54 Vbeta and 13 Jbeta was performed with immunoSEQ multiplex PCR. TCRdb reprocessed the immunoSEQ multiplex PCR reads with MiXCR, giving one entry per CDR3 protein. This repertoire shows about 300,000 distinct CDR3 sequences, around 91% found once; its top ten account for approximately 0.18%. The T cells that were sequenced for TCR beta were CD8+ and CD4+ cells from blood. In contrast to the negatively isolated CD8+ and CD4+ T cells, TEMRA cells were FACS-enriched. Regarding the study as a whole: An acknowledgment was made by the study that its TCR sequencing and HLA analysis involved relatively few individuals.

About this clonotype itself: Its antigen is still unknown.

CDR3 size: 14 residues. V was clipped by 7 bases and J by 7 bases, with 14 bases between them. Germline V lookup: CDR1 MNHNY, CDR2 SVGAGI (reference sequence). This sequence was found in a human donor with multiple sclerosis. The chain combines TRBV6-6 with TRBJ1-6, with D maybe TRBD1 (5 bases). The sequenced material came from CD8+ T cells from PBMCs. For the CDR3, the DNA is TGTGCCAGCACCGTGGGGCCCCTGAATTCACCCCTCCACTTT. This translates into CASTVGPLNSPLHF.